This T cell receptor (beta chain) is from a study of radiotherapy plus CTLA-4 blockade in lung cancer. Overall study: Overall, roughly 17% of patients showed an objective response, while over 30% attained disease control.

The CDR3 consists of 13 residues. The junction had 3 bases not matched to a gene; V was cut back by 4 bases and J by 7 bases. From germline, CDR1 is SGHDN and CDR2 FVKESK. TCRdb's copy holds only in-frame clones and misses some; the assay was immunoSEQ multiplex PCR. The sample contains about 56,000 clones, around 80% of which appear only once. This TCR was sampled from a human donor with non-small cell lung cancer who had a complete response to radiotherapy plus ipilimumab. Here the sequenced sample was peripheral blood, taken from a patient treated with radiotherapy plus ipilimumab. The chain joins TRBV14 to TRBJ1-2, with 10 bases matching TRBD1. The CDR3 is CASSLGQGIGYTF. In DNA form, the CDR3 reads TGTGCCAGCAGCCTGGGACAGGGGATTGGCTACACCTTC. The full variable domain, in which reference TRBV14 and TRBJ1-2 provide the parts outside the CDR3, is EAGVTQFPSHSVIEKGQTVTLRCDPISGHDNLYWYRRVMGKEIKFLLHFVKESKQDESGMPNNRFLAERTGGTYSTLKVQPAELEDSGVYFCASSLGQGIGYTFGSGTRLTVV.